These 10 T cell receptor beta chains were sequenced from one sample in a study of blood T cell repertoires in COVID-19. The method was immunoSEQ multiplex PCR; TCRdb's version includes in-frame clones alone and lacks a portion of them. The sample includes 200,000 to 300,000 clones, around 88% of them seen just once. The material sequenced was PBMCs or T cells enriched from blood (not recorded which). The receptor source for this set is a woman aged 40 to 55 with acute COVID-19.

The V call is TRBV28, the J call TRBJ2-6, with TRBD1 identical over 8 bases. CDR1 is MDHEN and CDR2 is SYDVKM in the germline V gene. The CDR3 covers 15 residues. The ends lost 6 bases at V and 2 bases at J; junction bases unmatched: 3. CDR3 sequence reads: CASRTGATGANVLTF. CDR3 coding DNA: TGTGCCAGCAGGACAGGGGCAACTGGGGCCAACGTCCTGACTTTC.

This chain uses TRBV20-1 with TRBJ2-3, with no clear D. Germline V gene sequence: CDR1 DFQATT, CDR2 SNEGSKA (reference sequence). V was pared by 5 bases and J by 5 bases, with 8 bases between. There are 11 residues in the CDR3. The CDR3 DNA reads as TGCAGTGCTCGACTCCAAGATACGCAGTATTTT. Protein sequence: CSARLQDTQYF.

This clone was seen a single time. The chain recombines TRBV28 with TRBJ1-2; no firm D call. CDR1 and CDR2 from the germline V gene are MDHEN and SYDVKM. V shed 6 bases and J shed 4 bases, with 12 bases lying between them. The CDR3 spans 13 residues. CDR3 loop: CASSSQPIYGYTF. The CDR3 coding sequence is TGTGCCAGCAGCTCACAGCCGATCTATGGCTACACCTTC.

V gene TRBV6-5 combines with J gene TRBJ1-2; maybe TRBD1 (6 bases). CDR3 size: 15 residues. CDR1 is MNHEY, CDR2 SVGAGI, per germline. V lost 5 bases and J lost 7, with 20 bases in between. The CDR3 DNA reads as TGTGCCAGCAGTAGGGACGGGGGGCTAAGATCTGGCTACACCTTC. Translated, it gives CASSRDGGLRSGYTF.

The CDR3 here is CASSFSASGSREGETQYF. The CDR3 DNA reads as TGTGCCAGCAGTTTTTCCGCTAGCGGGAGTAGGGAGGGGGAGACCCAGTACTTC. The chain combines TRBV28 with TRBJ2-5, with 10 bases matching TRBD2. Trimming cost V 3 bases and J 5 bases; bases outside gene matches: 15. This CDR3 has 18 amino acids. Germline V lookup: CDR1 MDHEN, CDR2 SYDVKM.

This chain connects TRBV11-2 to TRBJ1-1; D may be TRBD1 (6 bases). V lost 7 bases, J lost 2 bases, and 14 bases lay in between. The V gene's germline CDR1 is SGHAT and CDR2 FQNNGV. This CDR3 contains 14 residues. The CDR3 is CASISTGSNTEAFF. The CDR3 bases are TGTGCCAGCATCTCCACAGGGTCCAACACTGAAGCTTTCTTT. The full variable domain, its missing parts supplied by reference TRBV11-2 and TRBJ1-1, is EAGVAQSPRYKIIEKRQSVAFWCNPISGHATLYWYQQILGQGPKLLIQFQNNGVVDDSQLPKDRFSAERLKGVDSTLKIQPAKLEDSAVYLCASISTGSNTEAFFGQGTRLTVV.

This clone was recorded only once. The chain joins TRBV6-2 or TRBV6-3 to TRBJ2-1, with TRBD2 matching over 13 bases. This CDR3 has 18 residues. Germline trimming cut 2 bases from V and 1 base from J; bases unmatched to any gene: 5. Germline loops: CDR1 MNHEY, CDR2 SVGEGT. The CDR3 is CASSYLRTSGSSYNEQFF. CDR3 coding DNA: TGTGCCAGCAGTTACCTACGGACTAGCGGGAGTTCCTACAATGAGCAGTTCTTC.

The chain links TRBV11-2 to TRBJ1-1, with a tentative D call TRBD1 (5 bases). The germline CDR1 and CDR2 sequences are SGHAT and FQNNGV. With 4 bases removed from V and 0 bases from J, the gap between germline ends came to 12 bases. The length of the CDR3 is 15 residues. The CDR3 DNA reads as TGTGCCAGCAGCTCCAAACGGGGGTTGAACACTGAAGCTTTCTTT. Translated: CASSSKRGLNTEAFF.

The J gene is TRBJ1-2, the V gene TRBV5-6; possible D gene TRBD1, 6 bases. The CDR3 is made up of 14 amino acids. Deletions cut 1 base from V and 4 bases from J, with 11 bases between. CDR1 and CDR2 from the germline V gene are SGHDT and YYEEEE. The CDR3 sequence is CASSLLGAAYGYTF. The CDR3 DNA reads TGTGCCAGCAGCTTGTTGGGGGCTGCCTATGGCTACACCTTC.

The chain combines TRBV12-5 with TRBJ1-4, with D possibly being TRBD1 (5 bases). Between the trimmed V and J ends, which lost 3 bases and 0 bases, there was a span of 17 bases. Germline values: CDR1 LGHNT, CDR2 FRNRAP. The CDR3 extends over 18 amino acids. The CDR3 region is CASGFRQTGASTNEKLFF. The CDR3 nucleotides are TGTGCTAGTGGTTTCCGCCAAACAGGTGCCTCAACTAATGAAAAACTGTTTTTT.